The 22 T cell receptor beta chains reported below all come from one sample, sequenced in a study of T-cell reconstitution after alpha-beta-depleted transplantation in children. Study-level points and caveats: After one year, T-cell counts and TCRbeta diversity mostly came from new T cells.

No cognate antigen is known for these TCRs. A library of TCRbeta sequences, prepared with unique molecular identifiers, was generated. TCRdb used MiXCR to reprocess the PCR reads, holding one entry per CDR3 protein. The sample consists of about 300,000 distinct CDR3 sequences, roughly 7.8% of them appearing once. The sample consisted of peripheral blood, taken 360 days after TCRalphabeta/CD19-depleted stem cell transplant. The receptors were gathered from a female patient between 2 and 10 years old who had a stem cell transplant for Fanconi anemia, so the T cells may come from the graft donor.

The table lists this clonotype with a few counts. This chain links TRBV6-5 with TRBJ1-2; 11 nucleotides match TRBD1. In germline, CDR1 is MNHEY, CDR2 SVGAGI. The CDR3 sequence is 15 residues long. V was pared by 0 bases and J by 7 bases, with 4 bases of the junction left unmatched. The CDR3 region is CASSYSGQGALGYTF. Written as DNA, the CDR3 is TGTGCCAGCAGTTACTCCGGACAGGGGGCGCTTGGCTACACCTTC.

This clonotype was seen repeatedly, ten times or more. J is TRBJ2-3 and V is TRBV13; D gene ambiguous. Germline CDR1 is PRHDT and CDR2 is FYEKMQ (reference sequence). The CDR3 sequence is 14 residues long. V was shortened by 2 bases and J by 2 bases, with 8 bases between the two germline ends. CDR3 in DNA: TGTGCCAGCAGCTTACTTCCCCTCACAGATACGCAGTATTTT. This gives the protein CASSLLPLTDTQYF.

This clonotype has just a few counts. The chain has TRBV7-9 and TRBJ2-5; TRBD1 might be the D (6 bases). This CDR3 is 16 amino acids long. Germline V gene sequence: CDR1 SEHNR, CDR2 FQNEAQ (reference sequence). Deletions cut 8 bases from V and 1 base from J, with 20 bases between. For the CDR3, the DNA is TGTGCCAGCGGCCCTGGGACATCCTTCCTCCAAGAGACCCAGTACTTC. Amino acid sequence: CASGPGTSFLQETQYF.

This clonotype was observed at least ten times. The V gene is TRBV10-3, the J gene TRBJ2-5, with D hard to call. The CDR3 has 12 residues. V lost 1 base and J 5 bases, leaving 5 bases between the germline ends. Germline V CDR1 and CDR2: ENHRY, SYGVKD. CDR3 sequence (DNA): TGTGCCATCAGTGAGTTTTCGGAGACCCAGTACTTC. This encodes CAISEFSETQYF.

This clonotype was observed a handful of times. V usage is TRBV7-9 and J usage is TRBJ2-4; tentatively, D is TRBD2 (6 bases). Germline V lookup: CDR1 SEHNR, CDR2 FQNEAQ (reference sequence). The CDR3 is 12 residues long. Trimming stripped 3 bases from V and 8 bases from J, with 8 bases between. CDR3 loop: CASSLGGDIQYF. The CDR3 DNA is TGTGCCAGCAGCTTGGGCGGGGACATTCAGTACTTC.

This clonotype was observed a few times. The CDR3 protein is CASSVSTTQETQYF. The CDR3 DNA follows: TGTGCCAGCAGCGTAAGCACTACCCAAGAGACCCAGTACTTC. The V call is TRBV9, the J call TRBJ2-5; D is ambiguous. The germline V and J ends were trimmed by 1 base and 1 base, with 8 bases remaining between them. The CDR3 runs 14 residues. The germline V gene has CDR1 SGDLS and CDR2 YYNGEE.

A remark on this clonotype: A read error may explain this, as a much larger clone is one base away. This chain joins TRBV12-3 or TRBV12-4 and TRBJ2-2, with 9 bases identical to TRBD2. The CDR3 totals 18 residues. The CDR3 DNA follows: TGTGCCATCAGTTTCGTAGCGGGAGTAGGACGGGGCACCGGGGAGCTGTTTTTT. Translating it yields CAISFVAGVGRGTGELFF.

This clonotype has a handful of counts. The chain couples TRBV2 to TRBJ1-4; D not resolved. This CDR3 is 16 amino acids long. Germline V gene lookup returns CDR1 SNHLY and CDR2 FYNNEI. V lost 6 bases to trimming and J lost 8 bases, with 22 bases between them. This CDR3 is CASSKGEHNSGEKLFF. CDR3 in DNA: TGTGCCAGCAGCAAGGGCGAACATAATTCGGGAGAAAAACTGTTTTTT.

There are many counts of this clonotype. The chain couples TRBV7-2 to TRBJ2-5; 11 nucleotides align to TRBD2. Germline CDR1 is SGHTA and CDR2 is FQGNSA. The CDR3 length is 16 residues. Germline trimming cut 3 bases from V and 2 bases from J; bases unmatched to any gene: 5. CDR3 nucleotide sequence: TGTGCCAGCAGCTTCGGCCTAGCGGGGGGACAAGAGACCCAGTACTTC. This codes for CASSFGLAGGQETQYF. Complete variable domain (other parts from reference TRBV7-2 and TRBJ2-5): GAGVSQSPSNKVTEKGKDVELRCDPISGHTALYWYRQSLGQGLEFLIYFQGNSAPDKSGLPSDRFSAERTGGSVSTLTIQRTQQEDSAVYLCASSFGLAGGQETQYFGPGTRLLVL.

The genes are TRBV7-8 and TRBJ1-5; tentatively, D is TRBD1 (6 bases). CDR3 length: 15 amino acids. Germline-derived CDR1 and CDR2 are SGHVS and FQNEAQ. V lost 1 base and J 3 bases, leaving 10 bases between the germline ends. CDR3 loop: CASSLGTALNQPQHF. DNA for the CDR3: TGTGCCAGCAGCTTAGGGACAGCTCTCAATCAGCCCCAGCATTTT.

The chain links TRBV7-8 to TRBJ1-1; D not certain. Germline CDR1 reads SGHVS; CDR2 reads FQNEAQ. This CDR3 contains 15 residues. V was trimmed by 1 base and J by 0 bases, leaving 9 bases between them. CDR3: CASSLGGPLNTEAFF. The CDR3 bases are TGTGCCAGCAGCTTAGGTGGGCCACTGAACACTGAAGCTTTCTTT.

This clonotype was counted ten times or more. The V gene is TRBV28, the J gene TRBJ1-6; D not resolved. V was clipped by 6 bases and J by 0 bases, with 6 bases between them. The CDR3 extends over 14 amino acids. The germline V gene has CDR1 MDHEN and CDR2 SYDVKM. The CDR3 region is CASRSSSYNSPLHF. DNA for the CDR3: TGTGCCAGCAGATCCAGCTCCTATAATTCACCCCTCCACTTT.

The chain is built from TRBV7-9 and TRBJ1-2, with 7 bases that match TRBD1. This CDR3 spans 13 amino acids. V gave up 5 bases and J gave up 5 bases; unmatched junction bases: 5. Germline assignment: CDR1 SEHNR and CDR2 FQNEAQ (reference sequence). CDR3 bases: TGTGCCAGCAGCCAAGGGACAGCTTATGGCTACACCTTC. Its protein product is CASSQGTAYGYTF.

The table lists this clonotype with many counts. The V and J genes are TRBV4-3 and TRBJ2-2; D remains unclear. This CDR3 is 15 amino acids long. Trimming shortened V by 1 base and J by 0 bases, and 6 bases separated the two germline ends. Per germline, CDR1 LGHNA and CDR2 YSLEER. The CDR3 region is CASSQVGTNTGELFF. CDR3 DNA: TGCGCCAGCAGCCAAGTCGGTACGAACACCGGGGAGCTGTTTTTT.

This clonotype was detected ten times or more. The chain recombines TRBV10-3 with TRBJ2-3, with 11 bases matching TRBD2. This CDR3 has 14 amino acids. Germline CDR1 and CDR2: ENHRY and SYGVKD. V lost 10 bases, J lost 4 bases, and 7 bases stayed unmatched. For the CDR3, the DNA is TGTGCCACCATGGGACTAGCGGTCGCAGATACGCAGTATTTT. It is translated as CATMGLAVADTQYF.

There are many counts of this clonotype. The chain joins TRBV5-6 to TRBJ2-1; TRBD1 matches 7 bases. The CDR3 totals 15 residues. The V and J ends lost 0 bases and 6 bases, in that order; junction bases with no gene match: 6. In germline, CDR1 is SGHDT, CDR2 YYEEEE. This CDR3 reads CASSLALQGVNEQFF. CDR3 nucleotide sequence: TGTGCCAGCAGCTTGGCGCTGCAGGGGGTCAATGAGCAGTTCTTC.

The sample holds many counts of this clonotype. The chain links TRBV5-6 to TRBJ2-1; 8 nucleotides line up with TRBD1. V lost 3 bases to trimming and J lost 6 bases; unmatched junction nucleotides: 11. The CDR3 covers 16 residues. From germline, CDR1 is SGHDT and CDR2 YYEEEE. CDR3: CASSSGEWTGFNEQFF. The CDR3 DNA follows: TGTGCCAGCAGCTCCGGTGAATGGACAGGGTTCAATGAGCAGTTCTTC.

This clonotype was counted only a few times. This chain links TRBV3-1 with TRBJ2-5; D unclear. From germline, CDR1 is LGHDT and CDR2 YNNKEL (reference sequence). The CDR3 runs to 12 residues. Trimming took 2 bases from V and 5 from J, leaving 6 bases between them. For the CDR3, the DNA is TGTGCCAGCAGCCAAAGTCGGGAGACCCAGTACTTC. This codes for CASSQSRETQYF.

This clonotype was seen ten or more times. This sequence joins TRBV28 and TRBJ2-3, with 12 bases lining up with TRBD1. Germline V CDR1 and CDR2: MDHEN, SYDVKM. V gave up 3 bases and J gave up 3 bases; unmatched junction bases: 7. The CDR3 is made up of 17 amino acids. Written as DNA, the CDR3 is TGTGCCAGCAGTTTGGGGGGGACAGGGGGCCTGACAGATACGCAGTATTTT. Residues: CASSLGGTGGLTDTQYF.

V and J are TRBV20-1 and TRBJ1-5; TRBD1 aligns across 7 bases. V lost 7 bases, J lost 2 bases, and 11 bases stayed unmatched. Germline values: CDR1 DFQATT, CDR2 SNEGSKA (reference sequence). There are 15 residues in the CDR3. CDR3 sequence (DNA): TGCAGTGTCGACGCTGTCGACAGGGGCAATCAGCCCCAGCATTTT. Protein product: CSVDAVDRGNQPQHF.

This clonotype was counted a few times. The chain joins TRBV6-2 or TRBV6-3 to TRBJ1-2; D ambiguous. V was cut by 6 bases and J by 6 bases, with 8 bases left in between. Germline CDR1 is MNHEY and CDR2 is SVGEGT. CDR3 length: 11 residues. The CDR3 loop reads CASSRLDGYTF. DNA of the CDR3: TGTGCCAGCAGCCGACTCGATGGCTACACCTTC.

This clonotype was recorded many times. The CDR3 sequence: CASSLFGRDTGELFF. The CDR3 coding sequence is TGTGCCAGCAGCTTGTTTGGTCGTGACACCGGGGAGCTGTTTTTT. V and J are TRBV5-5 and TRBJ2-2; D remains ambiguous. The V end was cut by 1 base, the J end by 3 bases, with 10 bases between. The CDR3 is 15 residues long. The germline V gene has CDR1 SGHKS and CDR2 YYEKEE (reference sequence).